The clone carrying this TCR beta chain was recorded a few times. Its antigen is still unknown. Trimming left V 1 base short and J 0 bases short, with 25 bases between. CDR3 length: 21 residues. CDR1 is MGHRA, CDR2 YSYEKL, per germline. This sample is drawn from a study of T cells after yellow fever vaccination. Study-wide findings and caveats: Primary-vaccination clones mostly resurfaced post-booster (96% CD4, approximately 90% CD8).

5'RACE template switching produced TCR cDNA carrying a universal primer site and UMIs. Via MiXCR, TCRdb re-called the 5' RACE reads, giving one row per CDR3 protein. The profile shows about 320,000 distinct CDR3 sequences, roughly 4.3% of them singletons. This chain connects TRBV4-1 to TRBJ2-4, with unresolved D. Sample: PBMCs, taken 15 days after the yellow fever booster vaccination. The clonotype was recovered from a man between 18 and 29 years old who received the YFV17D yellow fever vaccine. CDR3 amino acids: CASSQGFLASRPKVAKNIQYF. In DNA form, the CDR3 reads TGCGCCAGCAGCCAAGGGTTTCTTGCGTCCAGGCCAAAGGTAGCCAAAAACATTCAGTACTTC.